The clone carrying this TCR beta chain was observed a single time. This sample was taken from a study of control samples from healthy donors and cancer patients. Measured with immunoSEQ multiplex PCR; TCRdb has only the in-frame clones, and not every one. The sample has 130,000 or so clones, over 75% seen once. This CDR3 comprises 18 residues. V lost 0 bases to trimming and J lost 0 bases; unmatched junction nucleotides: 9. Germline lookup yields CDR1 SGDLS and CDR2 YYNGEE. The rearrangement links TRBV9 to TRBJ2-3; TRBD2 matches at 8 bases. The clonotype comes from a man between 60 and 75 years old in good health. Source material: blood. The CDR3 DNA sequence: TGTGCCAGCAGCGTAGCTGTTAGCGGGAATCCTAGCACAGATACGCAGTATTTT. This encodes CASSVAVSGNPSTDTQYF.